This T cell receptor beta chain was identified in a study of control samples from healthy donors and cancer patients. Looked up from germline, CDR1 is SNHLY and CDR2 is FYNNEI. This CDR3 is 14 amino acids long. V was trimmed by 3 bases and J by 8 bases, leaving 13 bases between them. Repertoires were generated with immunoSEQ multiplex PCR, while TCRdb's copy carries only in-frame clones and drops some. Found here are roughly 190,000 clones; the top ten clones hold approximately 2.2%. V and J are TRBV2 and TRBJ1-4; D not resolved. Sample: blood. The clonotype originates from a woman aged 25 to 39 in good health. For the CDR3, the DNA is TGTGCCAGCAGTGACCGCTTCGAGGGAGAAAAACTGTTTTTT. It specifies CASSDRFEGEKLFF.